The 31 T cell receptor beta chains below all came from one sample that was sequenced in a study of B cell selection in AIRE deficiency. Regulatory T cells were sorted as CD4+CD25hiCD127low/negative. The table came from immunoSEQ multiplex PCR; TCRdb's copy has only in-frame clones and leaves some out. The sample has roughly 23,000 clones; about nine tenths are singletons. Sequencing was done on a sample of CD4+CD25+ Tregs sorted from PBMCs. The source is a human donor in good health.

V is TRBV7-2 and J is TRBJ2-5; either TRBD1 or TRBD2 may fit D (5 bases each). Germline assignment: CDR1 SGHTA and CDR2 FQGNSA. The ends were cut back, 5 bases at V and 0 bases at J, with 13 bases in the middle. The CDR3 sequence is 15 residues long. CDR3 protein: CASSPPWGNQETQYF. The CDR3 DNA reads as TGTGCCAGCAGCCCGCCCTGGGGGAACCAAGAGACCCAGTACTTC.

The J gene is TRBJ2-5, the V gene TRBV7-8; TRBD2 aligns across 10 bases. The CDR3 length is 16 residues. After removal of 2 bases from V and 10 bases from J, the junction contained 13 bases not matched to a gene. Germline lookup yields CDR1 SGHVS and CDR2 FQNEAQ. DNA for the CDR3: TGTGCCAGCAGCTTAACGAGCGGGAGGGCCAGAGGAGGCCAGTACTTC. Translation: CASSLTSGRARGGQYF. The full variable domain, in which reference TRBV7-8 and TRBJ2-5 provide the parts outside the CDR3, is GAGVSQSPRYKVAKRGQDVALRCDPISGHVSLFWYQQALGQGPEFLTYFQNEAQLDKSGLPSDRFFAERPEGSVSTLKIQRTQQEDSAVYLCASSLTSGRARGGQYFGPGTRLLVL.

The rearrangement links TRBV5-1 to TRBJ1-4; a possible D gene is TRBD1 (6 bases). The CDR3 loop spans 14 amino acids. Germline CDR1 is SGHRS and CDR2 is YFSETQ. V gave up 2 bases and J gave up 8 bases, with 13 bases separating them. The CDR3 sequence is CASSLTGLGEKLFF. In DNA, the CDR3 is TGCGCCAGCAGCTTAACAGGGTTAGGGGAAAAACTGTTTTTT. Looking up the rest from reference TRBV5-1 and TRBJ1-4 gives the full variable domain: KAGVTQTPRYLIKTRGQQVTLSCSPISGHRSVSWYQQTPGQGLQFLFEYFSETQRNKGNFPGRFSGRQFSNSRSEMNVSTLELGDSALYLCASSLTGLGEKLFFGSGTQLSVL.

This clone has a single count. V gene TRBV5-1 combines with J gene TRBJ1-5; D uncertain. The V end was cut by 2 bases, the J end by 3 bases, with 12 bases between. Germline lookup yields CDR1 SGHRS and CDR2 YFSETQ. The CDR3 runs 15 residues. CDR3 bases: TGCGCCAGCAGCTTTGGGTCCGGGATCAATCAGCCCCAGCATTTT. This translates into CASSFGSGINQPQHF.

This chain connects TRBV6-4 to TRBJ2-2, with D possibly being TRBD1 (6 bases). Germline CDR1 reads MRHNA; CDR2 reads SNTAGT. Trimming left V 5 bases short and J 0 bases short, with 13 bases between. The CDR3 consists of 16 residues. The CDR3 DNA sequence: TGTGCCAGCAGTCTGGGACACGGGACGAACACCGGGGAGCTGTTTTTT. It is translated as CASSLGHGTNTGELFF.

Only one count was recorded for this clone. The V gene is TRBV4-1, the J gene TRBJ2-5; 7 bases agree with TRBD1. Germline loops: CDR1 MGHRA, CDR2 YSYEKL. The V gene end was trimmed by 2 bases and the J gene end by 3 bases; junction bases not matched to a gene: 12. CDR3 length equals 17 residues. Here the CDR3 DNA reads TGCGCCAGCAGCCAAAGATTGGGGGCAGGGGGTAAAGAGACCCAGTACTTC. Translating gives CASSQRLGAGGKETQYF.

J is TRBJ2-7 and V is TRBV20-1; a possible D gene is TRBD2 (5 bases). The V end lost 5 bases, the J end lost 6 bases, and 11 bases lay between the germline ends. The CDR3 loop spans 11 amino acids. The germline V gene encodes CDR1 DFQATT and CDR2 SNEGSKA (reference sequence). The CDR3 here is CSAARGAEQYF. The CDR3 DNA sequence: TGCAGTGCTGCCCGGGGAGCCGAGCAGTACTTC.

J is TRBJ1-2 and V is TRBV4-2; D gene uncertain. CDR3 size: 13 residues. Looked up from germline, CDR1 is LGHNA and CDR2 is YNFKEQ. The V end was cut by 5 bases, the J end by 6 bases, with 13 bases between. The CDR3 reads CASSFAPEDGYTF. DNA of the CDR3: TGTGCCAGCAGCTTCGCCCCGGAGGATGGCTACACCTTC.

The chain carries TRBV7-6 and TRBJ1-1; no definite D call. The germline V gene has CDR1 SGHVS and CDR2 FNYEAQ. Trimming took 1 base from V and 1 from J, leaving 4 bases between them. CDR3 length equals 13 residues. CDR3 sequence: CASSLVTNTEAFF. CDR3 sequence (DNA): TGTGCCAGCAGCTTAGTCACGAACACTGAAGCTTTCTTT. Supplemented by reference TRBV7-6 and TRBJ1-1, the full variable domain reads GAGVSQSPRYKVTKRGQDVALRCDPISGHVSLYWYRQALGQGPEFLTYFNYEAQQDKSGLPNDRFSAERPEGSISTLTIQRTEQRDSAMYRCASSLVTNTEAFFGQGTRLTVV.

The CDR3 bases are TGTGCCAGCTCACCCTCTAGCGGGGGGGGTTACAATGAGCAGTTCTTC. Protein: CASSPSSGGGYNEQFF. The rearrangement links TRBV18 to TRBJ2-1, with 12 bases identical to TRBD2. This CDR3 is 16 amino acids long. With V trimmed by 3 bases and J by 4 bases, 4 bases remained unmatched. Per germline, CDR1 KGHSH and CDR2 LQKENI.

The CDR3 DNA reads as TGTGCCAGCAGCCTAACGAGCGGGGGGGCCTACGAGCAGTACTTC. Its translation is CASSLTSGGAYEQYF. V and J are TRBV7-2 and TRBJ2-7, with 10 bases lining up with TRBD2. CDR1 and CDR2 (germline): SGHTA, FQGNSA. The CDR3 sequence is 15 residues long. The ends lost 5 bases at V and 2 bases at J; junction bases unmatched: 6.

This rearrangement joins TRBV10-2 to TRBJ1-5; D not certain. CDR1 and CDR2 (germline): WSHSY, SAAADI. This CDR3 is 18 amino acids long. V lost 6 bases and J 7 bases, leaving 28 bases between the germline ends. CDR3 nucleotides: TGCGCCAGCAGCCGGGATGCCGGGAGGAGAATCAGCGGCCAGCCCCAGCATTTT. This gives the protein CASSRDAGRRISGQPQHF.

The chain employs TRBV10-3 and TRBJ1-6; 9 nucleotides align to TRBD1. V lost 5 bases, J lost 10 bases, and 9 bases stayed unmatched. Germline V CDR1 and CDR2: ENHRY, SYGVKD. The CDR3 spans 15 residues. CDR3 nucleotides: TGTGCCATCAGTTCCCTCCGGGACAGGGTGTCACCCCTCCACTTT. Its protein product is CAISSLRDRVSPLHF.

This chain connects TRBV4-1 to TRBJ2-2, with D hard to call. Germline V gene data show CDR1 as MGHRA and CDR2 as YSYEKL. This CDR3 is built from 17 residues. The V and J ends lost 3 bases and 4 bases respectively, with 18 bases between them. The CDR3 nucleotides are TGCGCCAGCAGCCATCTTACGGAAGGGTACGGCACCGGGGAGCTGTTTTTT. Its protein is CASSHLTEGYGTGELFF.

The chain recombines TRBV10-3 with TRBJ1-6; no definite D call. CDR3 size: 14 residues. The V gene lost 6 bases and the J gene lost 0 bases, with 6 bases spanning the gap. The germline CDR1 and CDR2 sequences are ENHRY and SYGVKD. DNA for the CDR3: TGTGCCATCAGAGCGAGCTCCTATAATTCACCCCTCCACTTT. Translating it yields CAIRASSYNSPLHF.

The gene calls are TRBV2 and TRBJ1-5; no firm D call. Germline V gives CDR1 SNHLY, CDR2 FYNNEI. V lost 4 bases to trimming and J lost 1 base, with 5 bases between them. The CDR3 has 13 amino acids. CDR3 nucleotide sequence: TGTGCCAGCAGTGGTCCGAGCAATCAGCCCCAGCATTTT. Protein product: CASSGPSNQPQHF.

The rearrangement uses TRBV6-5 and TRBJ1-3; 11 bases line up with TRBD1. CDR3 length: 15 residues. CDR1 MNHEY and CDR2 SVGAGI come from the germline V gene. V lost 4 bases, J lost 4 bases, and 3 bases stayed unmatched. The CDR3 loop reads CASSFGQGAGNTIYF. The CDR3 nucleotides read TGTGCCAGCAGTTTCGGACAGGGGGCAGGAAACACCATATATTTT.

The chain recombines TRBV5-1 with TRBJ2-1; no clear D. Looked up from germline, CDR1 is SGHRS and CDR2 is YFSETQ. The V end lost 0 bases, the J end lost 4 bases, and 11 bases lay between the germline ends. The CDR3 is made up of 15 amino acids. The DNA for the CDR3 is TGCGCCAGCAGCTTGGTGATAGGGATTTACAATGAGCAGTTCTTC. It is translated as CASSLVIGIYNEQFF.

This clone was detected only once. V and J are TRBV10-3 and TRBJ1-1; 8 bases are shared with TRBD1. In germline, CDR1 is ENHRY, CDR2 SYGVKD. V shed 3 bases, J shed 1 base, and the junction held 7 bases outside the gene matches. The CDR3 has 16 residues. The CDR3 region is CAISEGRDRPNTEAFF. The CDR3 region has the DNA TGTGCCATCAGTGAAGGACGGGACAGGCCGAACACTGAAGCTTTCTTT.

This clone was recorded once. The CDR3 here is CASSFSRDADTQYF. The CDR3 region has the DNA TGTGCCAGCAGCTTTAGCAGGGACGCAGATACGCAGTATTTT. The rearrangement joins TRBV7-2 to TRBJ2-3; tentatively, D is TRBD1 or TRBD2 (5 bases each). The CDR3 has 14 residues. The germline V and J ends were trimmed by 3 bases and 4 bases, with 11 bases remaining between them. Germline lookup yields CDR1 SGHTA and CDR2 FQGNSA.

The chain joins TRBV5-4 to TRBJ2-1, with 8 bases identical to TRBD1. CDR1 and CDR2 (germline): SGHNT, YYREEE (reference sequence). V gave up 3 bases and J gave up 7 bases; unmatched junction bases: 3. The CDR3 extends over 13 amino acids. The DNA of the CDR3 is TGTGCCAGCAGCTCATACAGGGGGAATGAGCAGTTCTTC. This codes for CASSSYRGNEQFF. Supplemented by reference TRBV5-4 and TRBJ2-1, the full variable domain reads ETGVTQSPTHLIKTRGQQVTLRCSSQSGHNTVSWYQQALGQGPQFIFQYYREEENGRGNFPPRFSGLQFPNYSSELNVNALELDDSALYLCASSSYRGNEQFFGPGTRLTVL.

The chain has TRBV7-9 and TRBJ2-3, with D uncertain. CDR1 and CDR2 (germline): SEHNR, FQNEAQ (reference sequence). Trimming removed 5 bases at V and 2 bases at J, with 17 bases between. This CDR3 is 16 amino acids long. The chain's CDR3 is CASSDVSSSLTDTQYF. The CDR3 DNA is TGTGCCAGCAGCGACGTTAGTTCTTCCCTCACAGATACGCAGTATTTT.

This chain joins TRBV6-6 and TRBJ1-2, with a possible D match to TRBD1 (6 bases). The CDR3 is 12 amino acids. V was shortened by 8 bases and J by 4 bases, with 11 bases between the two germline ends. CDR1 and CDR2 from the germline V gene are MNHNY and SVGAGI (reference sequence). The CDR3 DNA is TGTGCCAGCGGACGGGACACCTATGGCTACACCTTC. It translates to CASGRDTYGYTF.

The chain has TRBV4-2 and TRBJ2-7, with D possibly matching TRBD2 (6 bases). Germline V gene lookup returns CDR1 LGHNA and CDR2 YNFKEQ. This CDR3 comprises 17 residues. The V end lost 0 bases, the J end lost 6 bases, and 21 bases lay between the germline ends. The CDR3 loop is CASSQEGTSRSYPEQYF. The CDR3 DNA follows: TGTGCCAGCAGCCAAGAAGGCACTAGCAGATCTTATCCCGAGCAGTACTTC.

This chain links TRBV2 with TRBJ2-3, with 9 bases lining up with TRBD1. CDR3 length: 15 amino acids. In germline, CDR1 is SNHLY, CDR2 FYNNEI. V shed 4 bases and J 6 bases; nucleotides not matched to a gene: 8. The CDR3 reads CASSAGQGLVDTQYF. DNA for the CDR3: TGTGCCAGCAGTGCGGGACAGGGATTGGTCGATACGCAGTATTTT.

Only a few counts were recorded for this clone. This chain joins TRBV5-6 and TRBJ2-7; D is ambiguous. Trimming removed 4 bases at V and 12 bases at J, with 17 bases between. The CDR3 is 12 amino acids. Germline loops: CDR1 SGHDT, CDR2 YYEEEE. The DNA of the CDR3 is TGTGCCAGCAGCGTAAACGTCGGATTACGGTACTTC. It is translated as CASSVNVGLRYF.

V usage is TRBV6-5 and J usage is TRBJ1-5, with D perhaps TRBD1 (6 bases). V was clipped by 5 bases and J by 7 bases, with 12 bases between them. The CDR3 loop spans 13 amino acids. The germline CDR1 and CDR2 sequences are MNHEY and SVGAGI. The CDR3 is CASSPDRYQPQHF. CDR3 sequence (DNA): TGTGCCAGCAGTCCTGACAGGTACCAGCCCCAGCATTTT.

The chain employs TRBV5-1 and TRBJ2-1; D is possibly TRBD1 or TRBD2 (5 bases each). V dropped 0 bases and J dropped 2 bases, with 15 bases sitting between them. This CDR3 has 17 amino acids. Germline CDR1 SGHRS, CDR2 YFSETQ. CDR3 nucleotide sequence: TGCGCCAGCAGCTTGGATTTGGGGCTAGCCCCCTACAATGAGCAGTTCTTC. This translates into CASSLDLGLAPYNEQFF.

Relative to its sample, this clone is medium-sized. In DNA form, the CDR3 reads TGCGCCAGCAGCAGGGACAGGGCAGGAAACACCATATATTTT. It codes for CASSRDRAGNTIYF. This chain links TRBV5-1 with TRBJ1-3; 9 bases fit TRBD1. The ends lost 4 bases at V and 4 bases at J; junction bases unmatched: 3. Germline V gene sequence: CDR1 SGHRS, CDR2 YFSETQ. CDR3 length: 14 amino acids.

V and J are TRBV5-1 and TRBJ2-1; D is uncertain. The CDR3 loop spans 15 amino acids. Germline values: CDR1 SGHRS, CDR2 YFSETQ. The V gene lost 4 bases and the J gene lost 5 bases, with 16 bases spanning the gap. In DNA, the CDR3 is TGCGCCAGCAGCCCATTCCTCGGTGGGAACAATGAGCAGTTCTTC. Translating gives CASSPFLGGNNEQFF. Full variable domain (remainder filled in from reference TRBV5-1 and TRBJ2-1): KAGVTQTPRYLIKTRGQQVTLSCSPISGHRSVSWYQQTPGQGLQFLFEYFSETQRNKGNFPGRFSGRQFSNSRSEMNVSTLELGDSALYLCASSPFLGGNNEQFFGPGTRLTVL.

The CDR3 DNA follows: TGTGCCAGTAGTATAGCGGGCGCACTCGGAAACACCATATATTTT. Encoded protein: CASSIAGALGNTIYF. The genes are TRBV19 and TRBJ1-3; unclear D gene. Germline V lookup: CDR1 LNHDA, CDR2 SQIVND (reference sequence). Deletions cut 1 base from V and 4 bases from J, with 11 bases between. The CDR3 extends over 15 amino acids. Supplemented by reference TRBV19 and TRBJ1-3, the full variable domain reads DGGITQSPKYLFRKEGQNVTLSCEQNLNHDAMYWYRQDPGQGLRLIYYSQIVNDFQKGDIAEGYSVSREKKESFPLTVTSAQKNPTAFYLCASSIAGALGNTIYFGEGSWLTVV.